A single TCR beta chain is shown here with its context. The entry originates in a study of PD-1 blockade in classical Hodgkin lymphoma. TCRdb's copy holds only in-frame clones and misses some; the assay was immunoSEQ multiplex PCR. The sample lists 47,000 or so clones, approximately 70% occurring once. The germline CDR1 and CDR2 sequences are LNHDA and SQIVND (reference sequence). The CDR3 spans 15 residues. Unmatched junction bases numbered 3, after V lost 4 bases and J lost 1 base. Patients all relapsed after autologous stem cell transplantation, and there was variation in brentuximab vedotin exposure.

The sequencing used peripheral blood mononuclear cells (PBMCs), collected at baseline. This TCR was sampled from a human donor with classical Hodgkin lymphoma. This chain joins TRBV19 and TRBJ1-4, with 7 bases lining up with TRBD1. The CDR3 protein is CASSTQGGTNEKLFF. In DNA form, the CDR3 reads TGTGCCAGTAGTACGCAGGGGGGAACTAATGAAAAACTGTTTTTT. The full variable domain, rest sourced from reference TRBV19 and TRBJ1-4, is DGGITQSPKYLFRKEGQNVTLSCEQNLNHDAMYWYRQDPGQGLRLIYYSQIVNDFQKGDIAEGYSVSREKKESFPLTVTSAQKNPTAFYLCASSTQGGTNEKLFFGSGTQLSVL.